Listed below are T cell receptor beta chains from one sample, sequenced in a study of OX40 agonist ivuxolimab in advanced cancers. Only in-frame clones appear in the TCRdb table, and some are missing; sequencing was by immunoSEQ multiplex PCR. Of about 18,000 clones listed, roughly 84% are singletons. This specimen was CD4+ or CD8+ T cells sorted from blood, taken in a trial of the OX40 agonist ivuxolimab. The receptors were sampled from an adult with an advanced solid tumor such as melanoma, head and neck, liver or kidney cancer. Both conserved end residues are part of each CDR3. The D gene is left open where the match is weak. Part of the rows lack a size; the others show once, few, many or a class for expanded clones.

D | size | J | V | CDR3 | DNA
TRBD1 | few | TRBJ2-7 | TRBV28 | CASTPGQGAVEQYF | TGTGCCAGCACCCCGGGACAGGGGGCGGTCGAGCAGTACTTC
TRBD1 | NA | TRBJ1-2 | TRBV15 | CATSRHRTGGDGYTF | TGTGCCACCAGCAGACACCGGACAGGGGGGGATGGCTACACCTTC
NA | NA | TRBJ2-3 | TRBV5-4 | CASSFRGGTDTQYF | TGTGCCAGCAGCTTTCGCGGGGGCACAGATACGCAGTATTTT
TRBD1 | few | TRBJ2-7 | TRBV5-6 | CASSTIDRVPPEQYF | TGTGCCAGCAGCACGATTGACAGGGTCCCCCCGGAGCAGTACTTC
TRBD2 | once | TRBJ2-2 | TRBV9 | CASSVLAGGTGELFF | TGTGCCAGCAGCGTCCTAGCGGGGGGCACCGGGGAGCTGTTTTTT
NA | NA | TRBJ1-2 | TRBV6-1 | CASSEAPRSSGYTF | TGTGCCAGCAGTGAAGCGCCGAGGTCTAGTGGCTACACCTTC
TRBD1 | NA | TRBJ2-7 | TRBV18 | CASSPRQGQDEQYF | TGTGCCAGCTCACCAAGACAGGGTCAAGACGAGCAGTACTTC
NA | NA | TRBJ2-6 | TRBV6-1 | CASSEGALGGANVLTF | TGTGCCAGCAGTGAAGGGGCCCTCGGAGGGGCCAACGTCCTGACTTTC
NA | once | TRBJ2-3 | TRBV5-1 | CASSQGDTQYF | TGCGCCAGCAGCCAGGGGGATACGCAGTATTTT
TRBD1 | NA | TRBJ1-6 | TRBV19 | CASSKTIGGQGARNSPLHF | TGTGCCAGTAGTAAGACCATCGGGGGACAGGGGGCGAGAAATTCACCCCTCCACTTT
TRBD2 | NA | TRBJ2-7 | TRBV28 | CASSETSGGYYEQYF | TGTGCCAGCAGCGAGACTAGCGGGGGGTACTACGAGCAGTACTTC
NA | NA | TRBJ2-1 | TRBV11-2 | CASSSDLYNEQFF | TGTGCCAGCAGCTCGGACTTATACAATGAGCAGTTCTTC
NA | NA | TRBJ1-1 | TRBV6-5 | CASKKGEWVNTEAFF | TGTGCCAGCAAAAAAGGGGAGTGGGTGAACACTGAAGCTTTCTTT
TRBD1 | NA | TRBJ2-1 | TRBV5-1 | CASTRASQGAGEQFF | TGCGCCAGCACTAGGGCATCGCAGGGGGCTGGTGAGCAGTTCTTC
NA | NA | TRBJ2-3 | TRBV12-5 | CASGLSTPTDTQYF | TGTGCTAGTGGTCTCTCGACTCCCACAGATACGCAGTATTTT
NA | NA | TRBJ2-5 | TRBV7-2 | CASSRDTSQETQYF | TGTGCCAGCAGCAGGGACACCTCCCAAGAGACCCAGTACTTC
NA | NA | TRBJ2-1 | TRBV4-2 | CASSQDDGSRNEQFF | TGTGCCAGCAGCCAAGATGATGGTAGCCGCAATGAGCAGTTCTTC
TRBD2 | NA | TRBJ2-3 | TRBV30 | CAWSEGTTPDTQYF | TGTGCCTGGAGTGAAGGGACTACCCCAGATACGCAGTATTTT
NA | NA | TRBJ1-3 | TRBV9 | CASNLTGGRAFLGDTIYF | TGTGCCAGCAACCTCACCGGGGGCAGGGCCTTTTTAGGTGACACCATATATTTT
TRBD2 | NA | TRBJ2-6 | TRBV27 | CASSLAGGRSGANVLTF | TGTGCCAGCAGTTTAGCGGGGGGCCGCTCTGGGGCCAACGTCCTGACTTTC
NA | NA | TRBJ2-7 | TRBV9 | CASSVGTLLAYEQYF | TGTGCCAGCAGCGTAGGAACTCTACTGGCCTACGAGCAGTACTTC
TRBD2 | NA | TRBJ2-2 | TRBV5-1 | CASSLVLAGNTGELFF | TGCGCCAGCAGCTTGGTACTAGCGGGGAACACCGGGGAGCTGTTTTTT
NA | NA | TRBJ2-7 | TRBV5-5 | CASSLASSYEQYF | TGTGCCAGCAGCTTGGCCAGCTCCTACGAGCAGTACTTC
NA | few | TRBJ1-2 | TRBV19 | CASSIFWQETTNYGYTF | TGTGCCAGTAGTATATTTTGGCAGGAGACCACTAACTATGGCTACACCTTC
NA | NA | TRBJ2-4 | TRBV18 | CASSLSEGSENIQYF | TGTGCCAGCTCACTATCCGAAGGTTCCGAAAACATTCAGTACTTC
NA | NA | TRBJ2-7 | TRBV29-1 | CSVEVRAYEQYF | TGCAGCGTTGAGGTCAGGGCCTACGAGCAGTACTTC
NA | NA | TRBJ2-4 | TRBV4-1 | CASSQDREEAKNIQYF | TGCGCCAGCAGCCAAGATCGTGAGGAGGCCAAAAACATTCAGTACTTC
NA | NA | TRBJ2-7 | TRBV28 | CASSLFTGAPYEQYF | TGTGCCAGCAGTTTGTTCACAGGCGCTCCCTACGAGCAGTACTTC
NA | NA | TRBJ2-7 | TRBV7-2 | CASSSFRDTYEQYF | TGTGCCAGCAGCTCATTCCGGGACACCTACGAGCAGTACTTC
NA | NA | TRBJ1-6 | TRBV6-1 | CASSGFRTVDNSPLHF | TGTGCCAGCAGTGGCTTTCGGACGGTCGATAATTCACCCCTCCACTTT
NA | NA | TRBJ2-7 | TRBV27 | CAPLPKEQYF | TGTGCCCCCCTACCCAAAGAGCAGTACTTC
NA | NA | TRBJ2-7 | TRBV11-2 | CASSLVAGTYEQYF | TGTGCCAGCAGCTTAGTTGCGGGAACCTACGAGCAGTACTTC
TRBD1 | NA | TRBJ1-6 | TRBV18 | CASSTGQGPLNSPLHF | TGTGCCAGCTCAACCGGACAGGGCCCCCTTAATTCACCCCTCCACTTT
TRBD2 | NA | TRBJ2-1 | TRBV28 | CASSWGGRRLAEMDESSYNEQFF | TGTGCCAGCAGTTGGGGTGGGAGAAGACTAGCGGAGATGGACGAGAGCTCCTACAATGAGCAGTTCTTC
NA | NA | TRBJ2-7 | TRBV7-8 | CASSLVAGYVQYF | TGTGCCAGCAGCTTAGTGGCAGGTTATGTGCAGTACTTC
NA | once | TRBJ2-4 | TRBV5-8 | CASGGGAAKNIQYF | TGTGCCAGCGGTGGGGGAGCGGCCAAAAACATTCAGTACTTC
NA | NA | TRBJ1-2 | TRBV5-1 | CASSSGGSSFDGYTF | TGCGCCAGCAGCTCCGGCGGGAGCAGTTTCGATGGCTACACCTTC
NA | NA | TRBJ1-4 | TRBV27 | CASKRTGYSIVGEKLFF | TGTGCCAGCAAAAGAACAGGGTATTCTATCGTAGGGGAAAAACTGTTTTTT
TRBD2 | once | TRBJ2-1 | TRBV9 | CASSAVLAGEQFF | TGTGCCAGCAGCGCTGTGTTAGCGGGAGAGCAGTTCTTC
TRBD1 | NA | TRBJ1-1 | TRBV10-3 | CAISERGTENTEAFF | TGTGCCATCAGTGAGCGCGGGACAGAGAACACTGAAGCTTTCTTT
NA | NA | TRBJ2-7 | TRBV5-4 | CASSRPPVYEQYF | TGTGCCAGCAGCCGACCGCCGGTCTACGAGCAGTACTTC